The rows below give T cell receptor beta chains drawn from one sample of a study of beta chain features in type 1 diabetes. Repertoires were generated with immunoSEQ multiplex PCR, while TCRdb's copy carries only in-frame clones and drops some. The table has about half a million clones, approximately 28% seen once. Sequencing was carried out using naive CD4+ T cells from blood. These receptors were obtained from a man between 18 and 29 years old in good health. Both conserved end residues are part of each CDR3. D genes are given only for firm matches. Not every row has a clone size; where given, it reads once, few, many or a size class.

-,-,TRBV30,TRBJ2-1,TGTGCCTGGAGTTCCGACAGGAATCTACACAATGAGCAGTTCTTC,CAWSSDRNLHNEQFF
few,TRBD2,TRBV29-1,TRBJ2-3,TGCAGCGCCGGACTAGCGGGAGGCACAGATACGCAGTATTTT,CSAGLAGGTDTQYF
-,-,TRBV29-1,TRBJ2-1,TGCAGCGTGGATCAGGGTTCCAATGAGCAGTTCTTC,CSVDQGSNEQFF
-,-,TRBV5-1,TRBJ2-7,TGCGCCAGCAGCTTCGCTCCTTCGACCTACGAGCAGTACTTC,CASSFAPSTYEQYF
-,-,TRBV2,TRBJ2-7,TGTGCCAGCAGTCCCAGCGGAATTACCTACGAGCAGTACTTC,CASSPSGITYEQYF
few,TRBD1,TRBV29-1,TRBJ2-7,TGCAGCGTTGGGACAGGGGCCTCCTACGAGCAGTACTTC,CSVGTGASYEQYF
-,-,TRBV11-2,TRBJ1-1,TGTGCCAGCAGCCCAGGTTCAAACACTGAAGCTTTCTTT,CASSPGSNTEAFF
-,-,TRBV20-1,TRBJ2-7,TGCAGTGCTAAGACTAGCTACGAGCAGTACTTC,CSAKTSYEQYF
-,-,TRBV7-9,TRBJ2-4,TGTGCCAGCAGCTCCTCCGGGACTGGGGCGCACATTCAGTACTTC,CASSSSGTGAHIQYF
few,-,TRBV7-9,TRBJ2-7,TGTGCCAGCAGCCCCCACCAGGGAAGCTCCTACGAGCAGTACTTC,CASSPHQGSSYEQYF
few,-,TRBV6-6,TRBJ1-1,TGTGCCAGCAGTTCCCAAGGGATCGCCACTGAAGCTTTCTTT,CASSSQGIATEAFF
-,-,TRBV2,TRBJ2-1,TGTGCCAGCCGCCGGGACTCTAGCGATGAGCAGTTCTTC,CASRRDSSDEQFF
few,-,TRBV30,TRBJ2-6,TGTGCCTGGAGGGAGGTATCTGGGGCCAACGTCCTGACTTTC,CAWREVSGANVLTF
-,TRBD2,TRBV6-1,TRBJ2-1,TGTGCCACCAGGACTAGCGGGAGACTCGATGAGCAGTTCTTC,CATRTSGRLDEQFF
-,-,TRBV30,TRBJ1-1,TGTGCCTTAAGTCACAGCATGAACACTGAAGCTTTCTTT,CALSHSMNTEAFF
few,-,TRBV5-1,TRBJ2-2,TGCGCCAGCAGCTTGGGTAGCAGGAACACCGGGGAGCTGTTTTTT,CASSLGSRNTGELFF
-,-,TRBV4-1,TRBJ1-5,TGCGCCAGCAGCCGGGACACTCATAGCAATCAGCCCCAGCATTTT,CASSRDTHSNQPQHF
-,-,TRBV10-3,TRBJ1-2,TGTGCCATCAGTGATGCGGGGTCGGTGAGCTATGGCTACACCTTC,CAISDAGSVSYGYTF
-,TRBD1,TRBV7-2,TRBJ2-5,TGTGCCAGCAGGCGTCAGGGACAGCTCATAGAGACCCAGTACTTC,CASRRQGQLIETQYF
few,TRBD2,TRBV2,TRBJ2-3,TGTGCCAGCAGAGGACTAGCGGGAGGCACAGATACGCAGTATTTT,CASRGLAGGTDTQYF
-,-,TRBV29-1,TRBJ2-3,TGCAGCGTTGTCCAGATGGGAAATACGCAGTATTTT,CSVVQMGNTQYF
-,-,TRBV5-6,TRBJ2-7,TGTGCCAGCAGCTCTTCGGTCCCCTACGAGCAGTACTTC,CASSSSVPYEQYF
-,-,TRBV2,TRBJ2-4,TGTGCCAGCAGATACAGGGAGGGCGGGTACTTC,CASRYREGGYF
-,-,TRBV6-1,TRBJ2-7,TGTGCCAGCAGTCTGCTCTACGAGCAGTACTTC,CASSLLYEQYF
few,TRBD2,TRBV7-2,TRBJ2-7,TGTGCCAGCAGCTTAGCTTGGGCTAGCGGACTGGGGGAGCAGTACTTC,CASSLAWASGLGEQYF
-,TRBD1,TRBV4-2,TRBJ2-5,TGTGCCAGCAGCCAAGGCCCGACAGGGGTCCGAGAGACCCAGTACTTC,CASSQGPTGVRETQYF
-,TRBD1,TRBV7-2,TRBJ2-7,TGTGCCAGCAGGTCCGGGACAGGTTCCTACGAGCAGTACTTC,CASRSGTGSYEQYF
-,-,TRBV9,TRBJ2-7,TGTGCCAGCAGCTTAGAGCCGGGGCGATCCTACGAGCAGTACTTC,CASSLEPGRSYEQYF
few,TRBD2,TRBV28,TRBJ2-1,TGTGCCAGCAGCCGGTGGGGTAGCGGGAGGTATGACAATGAGCAGTTCTTC,CASSRWGSGRYDNEQFF
-,-,TRBV7-9,TRBJ2-1,TGTGCCAGCAGCCCCAACGGGGGCAGGCGCAATGAGCAGTTCTTC,CASSPNGGRRNEQFF
-,-,TRBV7-2,TRBJ2-1,TGTGCCAGCAGCCTGCCGCAAGGAGTAAGAAATGAGCAGTTCTTC,CASSLPQGVRNEQFF
-,-,TRBV18,TRBJ2-4,TGTGCCAGCTCATCTGATACTTTAGCCAAAAACATTCAGTACTTC,CASSSDTLAKNIQYF
-,TRBD2,TRBV11-1,TRBJ2-1,TGTGCCAGCAGCCCCCGTTCACTAGCGGGAGGGCCGGGCTACAATGAGCAGTTCTTC,CASSPRSLAGGPGYNEQFF
-,-,TRBV25-1,TRBJ2-7,TGTGCCAGCACCACAAGGGAGCAGGGAGACTACGAGCAGTACTTC,CASTTREQGDYEQYF
-,-,TRBV7-9,TRBJ2-5,TGTGCCAGCAGCCCTCCGACGGGTGGGACCCAGTACTTC,CASSPPTGGTQYF
few,-,TRBV30,TRBJ1-5,TGTGCCTACACGGAATTTAGCAATCAGCCCCAGCATTTT,CAYTEFSNQPQHF
few,-,TRBV6-5,TRBJ1-1,TGTGCCAGCAGTTACGCGTTTCAGGGAAGAGCTTTCTTT,CASSYAFQGRAFF
-,TRBD1,TRBV5-4,TRBJ2-7,TGTGCCAGCAGCTTTTGGGACAGGGGCTACGAGCAGTACTTC,CASSFWDRGYEQYF
-,-,TRBV7-9,TRBJ2-5,TGTGCCAGCAGCACCTCAACGTACCAAGAGACCCAGTACTTC,CASSTSTYQETQYF
-,TRBD2,TRBV6-1,TRBJ2-3,TGTGCCAGCATGGTAGTGGGAGGGCCTTCGTTTACGCAGTATTTT,CASMVVGGPSFTQYF
-,-,TRBV30,TRBJ1-2,TGTGCCTGGAGTGTACGCGAGGGCGGGTATGGCTACACCTTC,CAWSVREGGYGYTF
-,-,TRBV30,TRBJ2-5,TGTGCCTGGAGTGTAACACTGCAAGAGACCCAGTACTTC,CAWSVTLQETQYF
-,-,TRBV29-1,TRBJ2-1,TGCAGCGGGGTCTTCTATGAGCAGTTCTTC,CSGVFYEQFF
-,-,TRBV6-6,TRBJ2-1,TGTGCCAGCAGTGCCCAGGGAATTGGGTACAATGAGCAGTTCTTC,CASSAQGIGYNEQFF
-,TRBD2,TRBV2,TRBJ2-1,TGTGCCAGCAGCCGGACTAGCGGCTACAATGAGCAGTTCTTC,CASSRTSGYNEQFF
few,-,TRBV10-3,TRBJ1-5,TGTGCCATCAGCGATAGCAATCAGCCCCAGCATTTT,CAISDSNQPQHF
few,-,TRBV7-9,TRBJ2-1,TGTGCCAGCGTCGGGTTGGATGAGCAGTTCTTC,CASVGLDEQFF
few,-,TRBV2,TRBJ2-3,TGTGCCAGCAGGGCCCGCACAGATACGCAGTATTTT,CASRARTDTQYF